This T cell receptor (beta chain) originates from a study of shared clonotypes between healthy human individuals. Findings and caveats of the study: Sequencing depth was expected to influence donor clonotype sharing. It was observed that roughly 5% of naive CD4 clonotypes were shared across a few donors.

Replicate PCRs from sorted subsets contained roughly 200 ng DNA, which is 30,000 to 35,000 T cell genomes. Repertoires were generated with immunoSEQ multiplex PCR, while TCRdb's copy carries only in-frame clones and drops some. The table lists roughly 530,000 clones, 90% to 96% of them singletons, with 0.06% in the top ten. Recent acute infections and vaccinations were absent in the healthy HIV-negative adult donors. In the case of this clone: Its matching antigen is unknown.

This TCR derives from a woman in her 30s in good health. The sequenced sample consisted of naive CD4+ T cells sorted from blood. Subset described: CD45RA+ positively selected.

This CDR3 reads CSVEERREGLMINEQFF. The CDR3 DNA is TGCAGCGTTGAAGAGCGGCGGGAGGGCCTTATGATCAATGAGCAGTTCTTC. The rearrangement links TRBV29-1 to TRBJ2-1; 9 bases map to TRBD2. This CDR3 spans 17 amino acids. The germline gives CDR1 SQVTM, CDR2 ANQGSEA. Losses at the gene ends were 0 bases for V and 6 bases for J; bases not matched to a gene: 12.